A single sample is the source of the 28 T cell receptor beta chains below, sequenced in a study of blood T cells in healthy people across ages. A J-beta primer mix and a sample-barcoded 5' primer were used in a second PCR of about 7 to 12 cycles. TCRdb independently ran MiXCR on the 5' RACE reads; one entry per CDR3 protein. The sample holds under 2,000,000 distinct CDR3 sequences, roughly 52% seen once. Sample: blood. Receptors originate from a woman between 35 and 50 years old in good health.

Details on this clonotype: The junction departs from germline at one end; a sequencing error may be responsible. The DNA of the CDR3 is TGTGCCAGCAGACGGGGGGGGATAGCGGGAGCCTCCTCCAATGAGCAGTTCTTC. This sequence encodes CASRRGGIAGASSNEQFF. The chain joins TRBV12-3 or TRBV12-4 to TRBJ2-1, with 9 bases aligning to TRBD2. The CDR3 length is 18 residues.

The gene calls are TRBV9 and TRBJ2-3; possibly TRBD1 or TRBD2 for D (6 bases each). Trimming pared 0 bases from V and 5 bases from J, leaving 13 bases between. This CDR3 is built from 15 residues. The V gene's germline CDR1 is SGDLS and CDR2 YYNGEE. In DNA form, the CDR3 reads TGTGCCAGCAGCGTAGAGGGGGGCGAGAGAGATACGCAGTATTTT. It encodes CASSVEGGERDTQYF.

The chain combines TRBV6-5 with TRBJ1-5, with TRBD1 matching 7 bases. With 0 bases clipped from V and 5 bases from J, the junction kept 13 bases outside the gene matches. This CDR3 is built from 18 residues. CDR1 and CDR2 (germline): MNHEY, SVGAGI. CDR3 amino acids: CASSYSRATDRTYQPQHF. The DNA of the CDR3 is TGTGCCAGCAGTTACTCCCGGGCCACGGACAGGACCTATCAGCCCCAGCATTTT.

The V and J genes are TRBV2 and TRBJ2-7; TRBD2 matches at 8 bases. The DNA end lines up better with TRBJ2-5; the J call may be wrong. Germline V gene lookup returns CDR1 SNHLY and CDR2 FYNNEI. This CDR3 has 15 amino acids. The CDR3 loop is CASREYGGAEETQYF. CDR3 nucleotides: TGTGCCAGCAGGGAATACGGGGGGGCCGAAGAGACCCAGTACTTC.

The chain couples TRBV5-1 to TRBJ1-6; 9 nucleotides line up with TRBD1. CDR3 size: 14 residues. Looked up from germline, CDR1 is SGHRS and CDR2 is YFSETQ. Trimming took 7 bases from V and 9 from J; bases not matched to a gene: 8. CDR3 sequence: CASGLTGGFSPLHF. CDR3 DNA sequence: TGCGCCAGCGGTTTGACAGGGGGATTTTCACCCCTCCACTTT.

This rearrangement joins TRBV29-1 to TRBJ2-1; TRBD1 matches at 7 bases. Germline loops: CDR1 SQVTM, CDR2 ANQGSEA. The CDR3 has 11 residues. J gave up 8 bases and V 5 bases, and 3 bases lay outside the gene matches. Here the CDR3 DNA reads TGCAGCGTTACCAGGGGGTATGAGCAGTTCTTC. Encoded protein: CSVTRGYEQFF.

Many counts were recorded for this clonotype. The genes are TRBV20-1 and TRBJ2-7, with D uncertain. CDR3 length: 14 amino acids. Germline V gene lookup returns CDR1 DFQATT and CDR2 SNEGSKA (reference sequence). With 0 bases removed from V and 2 bases from J, the gap between germline ends came to 11 bases. CDR3 loop: CSARDSGGTYEQYF. CDR3 nucleotides: TGCAGTGCTAGAGATTCCGGCGGAACCTACGAGCAGTACTTC.

CDR3 DNA: TGTGCCAGCAGCACCAACCCGGGACAGGGAGTGAAGGGCTACACCTTC. Translation gives CASSTNPGQGVKGYTF. The gene calls are TRBV5-4 and TRBJ1-2; TRBD1 agrees at 9 bases. The CDR3 spans 16 residues. The germline V gene encodes CDR1 SGHNT and CDR2 YYREEE (reference sequence). Trimming took 4 bases from V and 8 from J; bases not matched to a gene: 15.

The chain employs TRBV20-1 and TRBJ1-2, with D uncertain. The V gene's germline CDR1 is DFQATT and CDR2 SNEGSKA (reference sequence). The CDR3 spans 13 residues. Trimming took off 6 bases at V and 5 bases at J, with 16 bases between the two ends. This chain's CDR3 is CSALPRVEYGYTF. The DNA for the CDR3 is TGCAGTGCCCTCCCAAGGGTGGAATATGGCTACACCTTC.

The chain joins TRBV28 to TRBJ2-4; possibly TRBD2 for D (6 bases). The germline V gene has CDR1 MDHEN and CDR2 SYDVKM. The CDR3 totals 18 residues. V lost 3 bases and J lost 0, with 18 bases in between. CDR3 nucleotide sequence: TGTGCCAGCAGTTTCCAATACTCCCGGGGGACAGCCAAAAACATTCAGTACTTC. Encoded protein: CASSFQYSRGTAKNIQYF.

This clonotype was observed once. The chain combines TRBV11-1 with TRBJ2-1; 7 bases map to TRBD2. The CDR3 totals 18 residues. The V and J ends lost 1 base and 6 bases, in that order; junction bases with no gene match: 15. Germline-derived CDR1 and CDR2 are SGHAT and FQDESV (reference sequence). For the CDR3, the DNA is TGTGCCAGCAGCTTAGGCACCGGGACTACAGTGATGCCCAATGAGCAGTTCTTC. Translated: CASSLGTGTTVMPNEQFF.

The rearrangement uses TRBV7-9 and TRBJ2-5; TRBD2 agrees at 7 bases. Germline assignment: CDR1 SEHNR and CDR2 FQNEAQ (reference sequence). V lost 3 bases and J lost 11; bases outside the gene matches: 15. This CDR3 is 15 amino acids long. The CDR3: CASSFGRASGPEQYF. The CDR3 nucleotides are TGTGCCAGCAGCTTTGGTCGGGCTAGCGGACCTGAGCAGTACTTC.

The V call is TRBV20-1, the J call TRBJ1-2, with D unclear. V shed 5 bases and J shed 4 bases, with 11 bases lying between them. The germline gives CDR1 DFQATT, CDR2 SNEGSKA (reference sequence). This CDR3 has 12 residues. Here the CDR3 reads CSAADIGYGYTF. The DNA for the CDR3 is TGCAGTGCTGCCGACATCGGCTATGGCTACACCTTC.

The genes are TRBV4-2 and TRBJ1-4; 9 nucleotides agree with TRBD1. Trimming took 1 base from V and 5 from J; bases not matched to a gene: 8. The CDR3 has 17 amino acids. Germline CDR1 and CDR2: LGHNA and YNFKEQ. Here the CDR3 DNA reads TGTGCCAGCAGCCAAGTACAGGGGGCCTACACCAATGAAAAACTGTTTTTT. Its translation: CASSQVQGAYTNEKLFF.

The chain uses TRBV6-5 and TRBJ2-1; a possible D gene is TRBD1 (5 bases). Germline V gene sequence: CDR1 MNHEY, CDR2 SVGAGI. Trimming stripped 2 bases from V and 0 bases from J, with 11 bases between. The CDR3 is 16 residues long. CDR3 sequence (DNA): TGTGCCAGCAGTTACATTGGCAGGGCCTCCTACAATGAGCAGTTCTTC. The encoded protein is CASSYIGRASYNEQFF.

This clonotype was counted at least ten times. The chain joins TRBV9 to TRBJ2-1, with 8 positions matching TRBD1. J lost 7 bases, V lost 1 base, and 16 bases had no gene match. There are 18 residues in the CDR3. Germline V CDR1 and CDR2: SGDLS, YYNGEE. The CDR3 nucleotides are TGTGCCAGCAGCGTACGTCTTCTTGGACAGGGATCTTGGAATGAGCAGTTCTTC. Its protein product is CASSVRLLGQGSWNEQFF.

This clonotype was detected only a few times. V is TRBV7-3 and J is TRBJ2-3; D gene uncertain. Germline V lookup: CDR1 SGHTA, CDR2 FQGTGA. V shed 7 bases and J shed 0 bases, with 14 bases lying between them. This CDR3 is 15 amino acids long. CDR3: CASKAYGPSTDTQYF. The CDR3 DNA follows: TGTGCCAGCAAAGCGTACGGTCCTAGCACAGATACGCAGTATTTT.

The chain is built from TRBV6-2 or TRBV6-3 and TRBJ1-2; D uncertain. Germline CDR1 reads MNHEY; CDR2 reads SVGEGT. There are 13 residues in the CDR3. Trimming pared 6 bases from V and 6 bases from J, leaving 14 bases between. The CDR3 DNA reads as TGTGCCAGCAGAGGTGGGTCGATTAATGGCTACACCTTC. Translating it yields CASRGGSINGYTF.

A few counts support this clonotype. The chain uses TRBV5-1 and TRBJ1-4, with D possibly TRBD1 on 5 matching bases. This CDR3 region has 19 residues. Germline CDR1 SGHRS, CDR2 YFSETQ. V was trimmed by 5 bases and J by 0 bases, leaving 23 bases between them. CDR3: CASSHHRDFRVATNEKLFF. The CDR3 nucleotides are TGCGCCAGCAGTCACCACCGGGACTTCCGAGTTGCAACTAATGAAAAACTGTTTTTT. Based on the CDR3 plus reference TRBV5-1 and TRBJ1-4, the full variable domain is KAGVTQTPRYLIKTRGQQVTLSCSPISGHRSVSWYQQTPGQGLQFLFEYFSETQRNKGNFPGRFSGRQFSNSRSEMNVSTLELGDSALYLCASSHHRDFRVATNEKLFFGSGTQLSVL.

With respect to this clonotype: The junction and the germline gene differ at one end; a read error may be behind it. The chain is built from TRBV7-2 and TRBJ2-7, with D possibly being TRBD1 (5 bases). Germline V lookup: CDR1 SGHTA, CDR2 FQGNSA. The CDR3 sequence is 12 residues long. As DNA, the CDR3 is TGTGCCAGCAGCACGCAGGACAATGAGCGGTACTTC. Its translation is CASSTQDNERYF.

This clonotype was seen just once. The chain links TRBV3-1 to TRBJ1-2; TRBD1 matches 7 bases. Trimming at V came to 0 bases and at J to 4 bases, leaving 8 bases not matched to a gene. There are 16 residues in the CDR3. CDR1 LGHDT and CDR2 YNNKEL come from the germline V gene (reference sequence). Written as DNA, the CDR3 is TGTGCCAGCAGCCAAGAGTTTAGGGGGCTGTTCTATGGCTACACCTTC. Its translation: CASSQEFRGLFYGYTF.

This sequence joins TRBV4-1 and TRBJ2-3; tentatively, D is TRBD2 (7 bases). This CDR3 contains 19 residues. CDR1 and CDR2 from the germline V gene are MGHRA and YSYEKL. The V and J ends lost 1 base and 6 bases respectively, with 26 bases between them. Here the CDR3 reads CASSQGGEGGALRWDTQYF. The CDR3 DNA follows: TGCGCCAGCAGCCAAGGTGGGGAGGGGGGGGCGCTCAGGTGGGATACGCAGTATTTT.

This clonotype was counted a few times. The junction departs from germline at one end; a sequencing error may be responsible. The chain uses TRBV5-1 and TRBJ2-1; no firm D call. This CDR3 comprises 13 residues. CDR1 is SGHRS, CDR2 YFSETQ, per germline. CDR3 sequence (DNA): TGCGCCAGCAGCTTGGATACGATCAATGGGCAGTTCTTC. Its translation is CASSLDTINGQFF.

The rearrangement links TRBV9 to TRBJ2-7; D is unclear. This CDR3 is 13 amino acids long. The V gene lost 1 base and the J gene lost 2 bases, with 7 bases spanning the gap. CDR1 and CDR2 from the germline V gene are SGDLS and YYNGEE. CDR3 amino acids: CASSVLPAYEQYF. CDR3 coding DNA: TGTGCCAGCAGCGTATTACCGGCCTACGAGCAGTACTTC.

This rearrangement joins TRBV7-2 to TRBJ2-1; 8 bases are a match to TRBD1. Germline V gives CDR1 SGHTA, CDR2 FQGNSA. V dropped 3 bases and J dropped 3; count of bases not matched to a gene: 4. This CDR3 is 15 amino acids long. The CDR3 coding sequence is TGTGCCAGCAGCTTCGGGACAGGCCACTACAATGAGCAGTTCTTC. Its translation: CASSFGTGHYNEQFF.

The genes are TRBV6-5 and TRBJ2-3, with a weak D call TRBD2 (6 bases). The CDR3 runs to 14 residues. Germline V lookup: CDR1 MNHEY, CDR2 SVGAGI. Trimming pared 8 bases from V and 5 bases from J, leaving 17 bases between. This chain's CDR3 is CASSWTAEGDTQYF. CDR3 DNA sequence: TGTGCCAGCTCGTGGACGGCGGAGGGAGATACGCAGTATTTT.

V is TRBV12-3 or TRBV12-4 and J is TRBJ2-1; no reliable D call. The V end lost 1 base, the J end lost 2 bases, and 18 bases lay between the germline ends. The CDR3 loop spans 18 amino acids. The CDR3 DNA sequence: TGTGCCAGCAGTTTAGGTTTAATCCCCCGGCGCCCCTACAATGAGCAGTTCTTC. Its protein is CASSLGLIPRRPYNEQFF.

The rearrangement uses TRBV15 and TRBJ1-2, with unresolved D. Germline CDR1 LNHNV, CDR2 YYDKDF (reference sequence). This CDR3 region has 14 residues. Trimming stripped 0 bases from V and 1 base from J, with 6 bases between. CDR3 nucleotide sequence: TGTGCCACCAGCAGAGATAGGCGTAACTATGGCTACACCTTC. Its translation is CATSRDRRNYGYTF.